These 14 T cell receptor beta chains were all obtained from the same sample, sequenced in a study of OX40 agonist ivuxolimab in advanced cancers. Sequenced by immunoSEQ multiplex PCR; TCRdb stores in-frame clones only, minus some. The sample lists about 17,000 clones, 75% to 90% occurring once. Sample: CD4+ or CD8+ T cells sorted from blood, taken in a trial of the OX40 agonist ivuxolimab. These receptors came from an adult with an advanced solid tumor such as melanoma, head and neck, liver or kidney cancer.

The V and J genes are TRBV2 and TRBJ1-1; D gene uncertain. The V gene's germline CDR1 is SNHLY and CDR2 FYNNEI. The CDR3 sequence is 12 residues long. Trimming stripped 6 bases from V and 1 base from J, with 6 bases between. CDR3 nucleotide sequence: TGTGCCAGCAGGAACGGGAACACTGAAGCTTTCTTT. This codes for CASRNGNTEAFF.

This clone was picked up a small number of times. V and J are TRBV30 and TRBJ1-6, with 10 bases fitting TRBD1. The CDR3 has 16 amino acids. The germline V gene has CDR1 GTSNPN and CDR2 SVGIG (reference sequence). After removal of 0 bases from V and 8 bases from J, the junction contained 7 bases not matched to a gene. Here the CDR3 DNA reads TGTGCCTGGAGTGTAGGGAGGACAGGGGGTCATTCACCCCTCCACTTT. Translation: CAWSVGRTGGHSPLHF.

The V call is TRBV30, the J call TRBJ1-2; D ambiguous. CDR1 is GTSNPN, CDR2 SVGIG, per germline (reference sequence). The CDR3 loop spans 11 amino acids. The ends were cut back, 5 bases at V and 8 bases at J, with 12 bases in the middle. The CDR3 reads CAWLQIGGYTF. The CDR3 DNA sequence: TGTGCCTGGCTACAAATCGGGGGCTACACCTTC.

The chain carries TRBV9 and TRBJ2-3; 12 nucleotides line up with TRBD2. The CDR3 runs to 16 residues. V was clipped by 0 bases and J by 8 bases; unmatched bases: 7. Germline V CDR1 and CDR2: SGDLS, YYNGEE. CDR3 sequence reads: CASSVASGRAGVTQYF. The CDR3 DNA reads as TGTGCCAGCAGCGTAGCTAGCGGGAGGGCCGGTGTTACGCAGTATTTT.

This clone was seen a handful of times. The chain carries TRBV28 and TRBJ2-2; unclear D gene. This CDR3 is built from 17 residues. With 2 bases removed from V and 0 bases from J, the gap between germline ends came to 13 bases. Germline-derived CDR1 and CDR2 are MDHEN and SYDVKM. The CDR3 loop reads CASSLVVILANTGELFF. CDR3 bases: TGTGCCAGCAGTTTAGTAGTGATTCTCGCGAACACCGGGGAGCTGTTTTTT.

The chain couples TRBV30 to TRBJ2-7; unclear D gene. Deletions cut 4 bases from V and 0 bases from J, with 13 bases between. This CDR3 contains 14 residues. From germline, CDR1 is GTSNPN and CDR2 SVGIG (reference sequence). Here the CDR3 reads CAWKRSFGSYEQYF. The CDR3 coding sequence is TGTGCCTGGAAGAGGAGTTTTGGCTCCTACGAGCAGTACTTC.

The V call is TRBV15, the J call TRBJ1-1, with unresolved D. The V end lost 0 bases, the J end lost 5 bases, and 10 bases lay between the germline ends. The CDR3 is made up of 14 amino acids. Germline loops: CDR1 LNHNV, CDR2 YYDKDF (reference sequence). CDR3 bases: TGTGCCACCAGCAGAGATCTTGGGAGGACTGAAGCTTTCTTT. This gives the protein CATSRDLGRTEAFF.

V usage is TRBV19 and J usage is TRBJ1-5; weak D call: TRBD1 (5 bases). V was clipped by 5 bases and J by 7 bases, with 15 bases between them. CDR3 length equals 14 residues. Germline CDR1 and CDR2: LNHDA and SQIVND (reference sequence). CDR3 in amino acids: CASSQITGPQPQHF. In DNA form, the CDR3 reads TGTGCCAGTAGTCAAATAACGGGGCCCCAGCCCCAGCATTTT.

The CDR3 coding sequence is TGCGCCAGCAGCCAAGCCCGGACAGGACTCACAGATACGCAGTATTTT. Translating gives CASSQARTGLTDTQYF. The J gene is TRBJ2-3, the V gene TRBV4-3; 7 nucleotides align to TRBD1. This CDR3 has 16 amino acids. Germline trimming cut 1 base from V and 2 bases from J; bases unmatched to any gene: 6. Germline CDR1 is LGHNA and CDR2 is YSLEER.

The V gene is TRBV5-1, the J gene TRBJ1-2; no definite D call. The CDR3 runs to 13 residues. V was cut by 0 bases and J by 2 bases, with 5 bases left in between. CDR1 SGHRS and CDR2 YFSETQ come from the germline V gene. The CDR3 DNA sequence: TGCGCCAGCAGCTTGGACAGAAACTATGGCTACACCTTC. Translation gives CASSLDRNYGYTF. Filled out from reference TRBV5-1 and TRBJ1-2, the complete variable domain reads KAGVTQTPRYLIKTRGQQVTLSCSPISGHRSVSWYQQTPGQGLQFLFEYFSETQRNKGNFPGRFSGRQFSNSRSEMNVSTLELGDSALYLCASSLDRNYGYTFGSGTRLTVV.

The rearrangement uses TRBV5-1 and TRBJ2-7; no definite D call. Germline assignment: CDR1 SGHRS and CDR2 YFSETQ. The CDR3 length is 12 residues. Trimming removed 0 bases from V and 5 bases from J, with 6 bases in between. The CDR3 reads CASSLESHEQYF. CDR3 coding DNA: TGCGCCAGCAGCTTGGAGTCCCACGAGCAGTACTTC. The full variable domain, in which reference TRBV5-1 and TRBJ2-7 provide the parts outside the CDR3, is KAGVTQTPRYLIKTRGQQVTLSCSPISGHRSVSWYQQTPGQGLQFLFEYFSETQRNKGNFPGRFSGRQFSNSRSEMNVSTLELGDSALYLCASSLESHEQYFGPGTRLTVT.

The sample holds a few counts of this clone. The chain is built from TRBV5-1 and TRBJ2-1; maybe TRBD2 (5 bases). Germline V gene data show CDR1 as SGHRS and CDR2 as YFSETQ. Trimming stripped 0 bases from V and 2 bases from J, with 9 bases between. CDR3 size: 15 residues. The CDR3 DNA follows: TGCGCCAGCAGCTTGGCTGGGAGTCCCTACAATGAGCAGTTCTTC. Protein sequence: CASSLAGSPYNEQFF.

V and J are TRBV5-1 and TRBJ1-4, with D possibly TRBD1 on 5 matching bases. Germline assignment: CDR1 SGHRS and CDR2 YFSETQ. The CDR3 is 15 residues long. The germline V and J ends were trimmed by 4 bases and 0 bases, with 10 bases remaining between them. In nucleotides, the CDR3 is TGCGCCAGCAGCCTTCAGGGTGCAACTAATGAAAAACTGTTTTTT. It yields the protein CASSLQGATNEKLFF.

This clone was counted between two and nine times. The V gene is TRBV7-3, the J gene TRBJ2-1; 13 nucleotides line up with TRBD2. Germline values: CDR1 SGHTA, CDR2 FQGTGA. Trimming at V came to 5 bases and at J to 5 bases, leaving 3 bases not matched to a gene. This CDR3 is 15 amino acids long. CDR3 coding DNA: TGTGCCAGCAGCCTTGGGACTAGCGGGAACAATGAGCAGTTCTTC. Translating it yields CASSLGTSGNNEQFF.